The 12 T cell receptor beta chains given below trace back to one sample, sequenced in a study of blood T cell repertoires in COVID-19. Assay: immunoSEQ multiplex PCR; the TCRdb copy retains only in-frame clones and omits some. The top ten hold roughly 5.3% of the sample, which has roughly 300,000 clones, more than 75% seen once. The material sequenced was PBMCs or T cells enriched from blood (not recorded which). The receptors derive from a woman aged 25 to 45 who had recovered from COVID-19.

This clone was counted a single time. V is TRBV5-1 and J is TRBJ1-1, with D maybe TRBD1 (5 bases). CDR1 is SGHRS and CDR2 is YFSETQ in the germline V gene. The V and J ends lost 3 bases and 4 bases respectively, with 7 bases between them. The CDR3 runs 12 residues. The CDR3 loop is CASSWRGTEAFF. CDR3 sequence (DNA): TGCGCCAGCAGCTGGAGGGGCACTGAAGCTTTCTTT.

The genes are TRBV12-5 and TRBJ2-1, with 7 bases matching TRBD2. The CDR3 has 12 amino acids. The J segment lost 9 bases and the V segment lost 2 bases, leaving 1 base of the junction unmatched. The germline gives CDR1 LGHNT, CDR2 FRNRAP. The CDR3 DNA is TGTGCTAGTGGTTTGTGGGGGGGTGAGCAGTTCTTC. It codes for CASGLWGGEQFF.

This clone has a single count. V is TRBV19 and J is TRBJ1-2; 11 bases map to TRBD1. Germline CDR1 is LNHDA and CDR2 is SQIVND (reference sequence). V was clipped by 4 bases and J by 6 bases; unmatched bases: 1. The CDR3 loop spans 13 amino acids. This chain's CDR3 is CASSTDRGHGYTF. CDR3 nucleotides: TGTGCCAGTAGTACGGACAGGGGGCATGGCTACACCTTC. The full variable domain, rest sourced from reference TRBV19 and TRBJ1-2, is DGGITQSPKYLFRKEGQNVTLSCEQNLNHDAMYWYRQDPGQGLRLIYYSQIVNDFQKGDIAEGYSVSREKKESFPLTVTSAQKNPTAFYLCASSTDRGHGYTFGSGTRLTVV.

This chain uses TRBV7-9 with TRBJ1-1; unclear D gene. CDR1 and CDR2 from the germline V gene are SEHNR and FQNEAQ (reference sequence). This CDR3 is built from 15 residues. The V end was cut by 5 bases, the J end by 3 bases, with 16 bases between. The CDR3 reads CASSPSPTRDTEAFF. The DNA of the CDR3 is TGTGCCAGCAGCCCGAGCCCCACCCGGGACACTGAAGCTTTCTTT.

The rearrangement links TRBV19 to TRBJ2-3; 9 bases agree with TRBD1. J lost 1 base, V lost 5 bases, and 4 bases had no gene match. Germline V gene sequence: CDR1 LNHDA, CDR2 SQIVND (reference sequence). This CDR3 contains 15 residues. In DNA, the CDR3 is TGTGCCAGTAGTGTACGGACAGGGGGCACAGATACGCAGTATTTT. Translated, it gives CASSVRTGGTDTQYF. Based on the CDR3 plus reference TRBV19 and TRBJ2-3, the full variable domain is DGGITQSPKYLFRKEGQNVTLSCEQNLNHDAMYWYRQDPGQGLRLIYYSQIVNDFQKGDIAEGYSVSREKKESFPLTVTSAQKNPTAFYLCASSVRTGGTDTQYFGPGTRLTVL.

This chain connects TRBV4-1 to TRBJ1-1; 8 positions match TRBD1. Trimming cost V 1 base and J 3 bases; bases outside gene matches: 1. The CDR3 is made up of 14 amino acids. The germline V gene encodes CDR1 MGHRA and CDR2 YSYEKL. DNA for the CDR3: TGCGCCAGCAGCCAAGGCAGGGGGCACACTGAAGCTTTCTTT. Encoded protein: CASSQGRGHTEAFF.

This clone occurred once. The chain links TRBV12-3 or TRBV12-4 to TRBJ1-2; 7 nucleotides line up with TRBD1. V shed 3 bases and J 8 bases; nucleotides not matched to a gene: 6. This CDR3 comprises 13 residues. The CDR3 DNA sequence: TGTGCCAGCAGTTTGGTCGAGGGGGCAGGCTACACCTTC. This encodes CASSLVEGAGYTF.

This chain joins TRBV7-8 and TRBJ2-2; 7 bases are a match to TRBD2. Trimming removed 5 bases from V and 1 base from J; junction bases left unmatched: 4. Germline lookup yields CDR1 SGHVS and CDR2 FQNEAQ. The CDR3 has 15 residues. In nucleotides, the CDR3 is TGTGCCAGCAGCGTGAGCGGGGTGAACACCGGGGAGCTGTTTTTT. Its translation is CASSVSGVNTGELFF.

The chain links TRBV6-5 to TRBJ2-7; perhaps TRBD1 as D (5 bases). Per germline, CDR1 MNHEY and CDR2 SVGAGI. Trimming took off 0 bases at V and 2 bases at J, with 8 bases between the two ends. The CDR3 sequence is 14 residues long. The CDR3 DNA reads TGTGCCAGCAGTTACTCTGGGGCCCCCTACGAGCAGTACTTC. It specifies CASSYSGAPYEQYF.

The CDR3 sequence is CASSWRVEQFF. CDR3 nucleotides: TGTGCCAGCAGCTGGAGGGTTGAGCAGTTCTTC. The chain is built from TRBV7-9 and TRBJ2-1, with a possible D match to TRBD2 (6 bases). Trimming shortened V by 4 bases and J by 9 bases, and 7 bases separated the two germline ends. The CDR3 contains 11 residues. Germline values: CDR1 SEHNR, CDR2 FQNEAQ (reference sequence).

The chain joins TRBV21-1 to TRBJ1-1; TRBD1 reflects the table's D call only, with no check against the DNA. TRBV21-1 is a recognized pseudogene. The CDR3 length is 16 residues. The CDR3 DNA follows: TGTGCCAGCAGCGTTTGGGTCAGGGTGGCGGACACTGAAGCTTTCTTT. This encodes CASSVWVRVADTEAFF.

The J gene is TRBJ1-3, the V gene TRBV29-1; TRBD1 matches 10 bases. The junction had 9 bases not matched to a gene; V was cut back by 6 bases and J by 4 bases. The CDR3 contains 15 residues. Germline V gene sequence: CDR1 SQVTM, CDR2 ANQGSEA. The CDR3 DNA is TGCAGCGTCGTACACGGGACAGGGGCAGGAAACACCATATATTTT. Amino acids: CSVVHGTGAGNTIYF.